A single sample gave rise to the 16 T cell receptor beta chains below, sequenced in a study of T cell repertoires in cytomegalovirus infection. One entry per CDR3 protein results from TCRdb running MiXCR on the reads. The table records 630,000 or so distinct CDR3 sequences, less than 25% of them present only once. Specimen: CD8+ T cells from PBMCs. All receptors come from a human donor in good health (CMV status not recorded). Some clones in this sample may be carry-over from other donors' samples.

The CDR3 region is CASSLGVDQAFF. The CDR3 DNA reads as TGTGCCAGCAGCTTAGGAGTTGACCAAGCTTTCTTT. This chain joins TRBV7-9 and TRBJ1-1; D is uncertain. The CDR3 covers 12 residues. The germline CDR1 and CDR2 sequences are SEHNR and FQNEAQ (reference sequence). Between the trimmed V and J ends, which lost 1 base and 9 bases, there was a span of 9 bases. Variable domain in full (rest from reference TRBV7-9 and TRBJ1-1): DTGVSQNPRHKITKRGQNVTFRCDPISEHNRLYWYRQTLGQGPEFLTYFQNEAQLEKSRLLSDRFSAERPKGSFSTLEIQRTEQGDSAMYLCASSLGVDQAFFGQGTRLTVV.

The table lists this clonotype with many counts. V is TRBV6-5 and J is TRBJ1-1; D remains ambiguous. Per the germline V gene, CDR1 is MNHEY and CDR2 is SVGAGI. The CDR3 covers 11 residues. V lost 0 bases, J lost 14 bases, and 10 bases lay in between. The CDR3 spells CASSYSKWEFF. CDR3 sequence (DNA): TGTGCCAGCAGTTACTCGAAGTGGGAGTTCTTT.

The V call is TRBV20-1, the J call TRBJ1-1, with 7 bases lining up with TRBD1. Germline CDR1 is DFQATT and CDR2 is SNEGSKA (reference sequence). The CDR3 length is 15 residues. Unmatched junction bases numbered 13, after V lost 5 bases and J lost 4 bases. The CDR3 DNA is TGCAGTGCTTACGGACAGGTTCTTTGGGGCACTGAAGCTTTCTTT. Translation: CSAYGQVLWGTEAFF.

This clonotype showed up just a few times. The chain employs TRBV27 and TRBJ2-7; 8 nucleotides align to TRBD1. V was pared by 5 bases and J by 3 bases, with 6 bases of the junction left unmatched. CDR3 length: 14 amino acids. Germline values: CDR1 MNHEY, CDR2 SMNVEV (reference sequence). The CDR3 is CASSLAGGFYEQYF. The DNA for the CDR3 is TGTGCCAGCAGTCTGGCAGGGGGCTTCTACGAGCAGTACTTC.

This chain joins TRBV7-2 and TRBJ1-1; possible D gene TRBD1, 5 bases. Trimming took off 5 bases at V and 0 bases at J, with 16 bases between the two ends. Germline CDR1 SGHTA, CDR2 FQGNSA. The CDR3 is made up of 16 amino acids. Here the CDR3 DNA reads TGTGCCAGCAGCCTAGACAGCGCCTACATGAACACTGAAGCTTTCTTT. It is translated as CASSLDSAYMNTEAFF.

The CDR3 spells CASRNGGPEEEQFF. The CDR3 bases are TGTGCCAGCAGGAACGGGGGGCCTGAGGAGGAGCAGTTCTTC. The chain carries TRBV7-9 and TRBJ2-1; D perhaps matches TRBD2 (7 bases). CDR1 is SEHNR and CDR2 is FQNEAQ in the germline V gene (reference sequence). The CDR3 runs 14 residues. Trimming left V 6 bases short and J 10 bases short, with 19 bases between. Drawing the rest from reference TRBV7-9 and TRBJ2-1, the complete variable domain is DTGVSQNPRHKITKRGQNVTFRCDPISEHNRLYWYRQTLGQGPEFLTYFQNEAQLEKSRLLSDRFSAERPKGSFSTLEIQRTEQGDSAMYLCASRNGGPEEEQFFGPGTRLTVL.

Worth noting for this clonotype: This CDR3 fails to terminate in the conserved phenylalanine or tryptophan, so it likely reflects a read error. The chain is built from TRBV3-1 and TRBJ2-7; 9 positions match TRBD2. The junction had 4 bases not matched to a gene; V was cut back by 4 bases and J by 0 bases. The CDR3 is made up of 15 amino acids. Germline V gene data show CDR1 as LGHDT and CDR2 as YNNKEL (reference sequence). CDR3 DNA sequence: TGTGCCAGCAGCCGCGGACTAGCGCTCTCCTACGAGCAGTACTCC. This codes for CASSRGLALSYEQYS.

The chain joins TRBV12-3 or TRBV12-4 to TRBJ2-5, with TRBD2 matching 9 bases. This CDR3 is 16 amino acids long. After removal of 3 bases from V and 4 bases from J, the junction contained 9 bases not matched to a gene. This chain's CDR3 is CASSFAGGGAPETQYF. The CDR3 nucleotides read TGTGCCAGCAGTTTTGCTGGCGGGGGGGCCCCAGAGACCCAGTACTTC.

The gene calls are TRBV20-1 and TRBJ1-2; D is ambiguous. Germline CDR1 and CDR2: DFQATT and SNEGSKA (reference sequence). The CDR3 length is 14 residues. V was shortened by 0 bases and J by 5 bases, with 13 bases between the two germline ends. The CDR3 protein is CSARDRNSPYGYTF. DNA for the CDR3: TGCAGTGCTAGAGATAGAAATTCCCCATATGGCTACACCTTC.

This clonotype came up a few times. J is TRBJ2-5 and V is TRBV29-1; weak D call: TRBD1 (5 bases). Between the trimmed V and J ends, which lost 0 bases and 1 base, there was a span of 15 bases. Germline-derived CDR1 and CDR2 are SQVTM and ANQGSEA. This CDR3 comprises 16 residues. This CDR3 reads CSVEEKPIGAQETQYF. The DNA for the CDR3 is TGCAGCGTTGAAGAAAAACCTATTGGGGCCCAAGAGACCCAGTACTTC. Looking up the rest from reference TRBV29-1 and TRBJ2-5 gives the full variable domain: SAVISQKPSRDICQRGTSLTIQCQVDSQVTMMFWYRQQPGQSLTLIATANQGSEATYESGFVIDKFPISRPNLTFSTLTVSNMSPEDSSIYLCSVEEKPIGAQETQYFGPGTRLLVL.

This clonotype was detected a few times. The J gene is TRBJ2-7, the V gene TRBV15, with 8 bases that match TRBD1. CDR1 is LNHNV and CDR2 is YYDKDF in the germline V gene (reference sequence). There are 14 residues in the CDR3. V lost 5 bases to trimming and J lost 3 bases; unmatched junction nucleotides: 6. The CDR3, as DNA: TGTGCCACCAGCTACGGGACAGGATTCTACGAGCAGTACTTC. This encodes CATSYGTGFYEQYF.

This clonotype occurred a few times. This chain links TRBV7-9 with TRBJ2-3; TRBD2 aligns across 7 bases. The V and J ends lost 0 bases and 2 bases, in that order; junction bases with no gene match: 8. This CDR3 region has 17 residues. Germline-derived CDR1 and CDR2 are SEHNR and FQNEAQ (reference sequence). CDR3 region: CASSLAAAGEYTDTQYF. The CDR3 DNA follows: TGTGCCAGCAGCTTAGCCGCTGCGGGGGAGTACACAGATACGCAGTATTTT.

This clonotype was counted many times. The chain joins TRBV29-1 to TRBJ2-7, with a possible D match to TRBD2 (5 bases). The V gene's germline CDR1 is SQVTM and CDR2 ANQGSEA. The CDR3 length is 12 residues. Trimming left V 6 bases short and J 1 base short, with 10 bases between. The CDR3 spells CSVRTPSYEQYV. As DNA, the CDR3 is TGCAGCGTCCGGACTCCTTCCTACGAGCAGTACGTC.

In the case of this clonotype: This may stem from a read error, because a much larger clone lies one nucleotide away. The chain combines TRBV7-6 with TRBJ2-5, with TRBD2 as a possible D gene (5 bases). The CDR3 spans 17 residues. Per the germline V gene, CDR1 is SGHVS and CDR2 is FNYEAQ. CDR3 sequence: CASSFPDSGIKLESQYF. The CDR3 DNA follows: TGTGCCAGCAGCTTTCCGGACTCGGGGATTAAACTAGAGAGCCAGTACTTC.

This clonotype was seen at least ten times. V is TRBV10-3 and J is TRBJ1-4; D remains ambiguous. Germline loops: CDR1 ENHRY, CDR2 SYGVKD. The CDR3 has 12 residues. Deletions cut 8 bases from V and 3 bases from J, with 7 bases between. The CDR3 sequence is CAIGEANEKLFF. As DNA, the CDR3 is TGTGCCATCGGAGAAGCTAATGAAAAACTGTTTTTT.

This clonotype was counted many times. V usage is TRBV7-9 and J usage is TRBJ2-3, with D unresolved. The CDR3 has 15 amino acids. Trimming cost V 4 bases and J 0 bases, with 11 bases left between them. In germline, CDR1 is SEHNR, CDR2 FQNEAQ (reference sequence). In DNA, the CDR3 is TGTGCCAGCAGCTCCTCGGCCTCTAGCACAGATACGCAGTATTTT. Translating it yields CASSSSASSTDTQYF.